This is a list of T cell receptor beta chains from one sample in a study of T-cell reconstitution after alpha-beta-depleted transplantation in children. TCRdb reprocessed the PCR reads via MiXCR and lists one record per CDR3 protein. The table includes about 600,000 distinct CDR3 sequences, under 25% detected once. The specimen comprised PBMCs, mostly from graft donor cells, sampled 360 days after TCRalphabeta/CD19-depleted stem cell transplant. Receptors originate from a boy younger than two who had a stem cell transplant for acute myeloid leukemia, so the T cells may come from the graft donor. The CDR3 runs from the conserved cysteine through the conserved F or W. D genes are given only for firm matches. The size field is filled for only some rows; it gives once, few, many or a size class.

j_call,v_call,clone_size,d_call,cdr3_aa,cdr3_nt
TRBJ1-1,TRBV29-1,.,.,CSVEDGAGKDFF,TGCAGCGTTGAAGATGGGGCCGGAAAGGATTTCTTT
TRBJ2-7,TRBV29-1,many,.,CSVDEQYF,TGCAGCGTTGACGAGCAGTACTTC
TRBJ2-7,TRBV20-1,many,.,CSARGESSYEQYF,TGCAGTGCCCGCGGGGAGAGCTCCTACGAGCAGTACTTC
TRBJ2-7,TRBV27,.,.,CASSSSWTVYEQYF,TGTGCCAGCAGTTCATCCTGGACGGTTTACGAGCAGTACTTC
TRBJ2-3,TRBV28,.,TRBD1,CASSFYRGLAWSGTDTQYF,TGTGCCAGCAGTTTTTACAGGGGGCTGGCCTGGTCGGGCACAGATACGCAGTATTTT
TRBJ1-1,TRBV6-5,.,.,CATGWGFNTEAFF,TGTGCCACCGGTTGGGGGTTCAACACTGAAGCTTTCTTT
TRBJ2-1,TRBV4-3,few,TRBD2,CASSQFASGEDNEQFF,TGCGCCAGCAGCCAATTCGCTAGCGGGGAAGACAATGAGCAGTTCTTC
TRBJ2-5,TRBV5-1,many,.,CASSLVLETQYF,TGCGCCAGCAGCTTGGTGTTAGAGACCCAGTACTTC
TRBJ1-2,TRBV29-1,few,.,CSVDVSYTF,TGCAGCGTTGATGTGAGCTACACCTTC
TRBJ2-7,TRBV7-2,.,.,CASSVPGLSYEQYF,TGTGCCAGCAGCGTACCGGGACTCTCCTACGAGCAGTACTTC
TRBJ2-7,TRBV10-3,many,TRBD2,CAISEGGGSYEQYF,TGTGCCATCAGTGAAGGCGGGGGATCCTACGAGCAGTACTTC
TRBJ1-4,TRBV20-1,few,TRBD1,CSAAPSRGRKEKLFF,TGCAGTGCTGCCCCGTCCAGGGGGAGAAAAGAAAAACTGTTTTTT
TRBJ2-3,TRBV27,.,.,CASSARPGVIDTQYF,TGTGCCAGCAGTGCGAGACCGGGGGTAATAGATACGCAGTATTTT
TRBJ2-5,TRBV4-2,.,TRBD2,CASSRDYLSEETQYF,TGTGCCAGCAGCAGGGACTACCTCTCGGAAGAGACCCAGTACTTC
TRBJ1-4,TRBV3-1,.,.,CASSQDRGRAEKLFF,TGTGCCAGCAGCCAAGACCGCGGCAGGGCTGAAAAACTGTTTTTT
TRBJ2-1,TRBV9,few,.,CASSVAFLAGNEQFF,TGTGCCAGCAGCGTAGCTTTTCTAGCAGGCAATGAGCAGTTCTTC
TRBJ1-2,TRBV6-1,many,.,CASSPGRVQVGYTF,TGTGCCAGCAGTCCCGGGAGGGTCCAGGTGGGCTACACCTTC
TRBJ1-3,TRBV12-3/TRBV12-4,few,.,CASSAPKTGRGNTIYF,TGTGCCAGCAGTGCCCCAAAGACAGGACGTGGAAACACCATATATTTT
TRBJ1-1,TRBV15,.,.,CATSRPREGAFF,TGTGCCACCAGCAGACCAAGGGAAGGAGCTTTCTTT
TRBJ2-3,TRBV4-1,few,.,CASSQDGRVADTQYF,TGCGCCAGCAGCCAAGACGGCAGGGTGGCAGATACGCAGTATTTT
TRBJ2-7,TRBV6-5,few,.,CASSYAPVYEQYF,TGTGCCAGCAGTTACGCACCGGTCTACGAGCAGTACTTC
TRBJ2-5,TRBV12-3/TRBV12-4,many,.,CASSPRTAEETQYF,TGTGCCAGCAGTCCTCGGACGGCGGAAGAGACCCAGTACTTC
TRBJ2-7,TRBV20-1,many,TRBD2,CSARRSGLADHEQYF,TGCAGTGCTAGAAGGTCGGGACTAGCGGACCACGAGCAGTACTTC
TRBJ2-1,TRBV29-1,.,.,CSVTLDSHYLGNEQFF,TGCAGCGTTACCCTGGACAGCCACTACCTCGGGAATGAGCAGTTCTTC
TRBJ2-2,TRBV20-1,.,TRBD2,CSARHTSGGAGGELFF,TGCAGTGCTAGACATACTAGCGGGGGGGCAGGCGGGGAGCTGTTTTTT
TRBJ2-1,TRBV10-3,.,TRBD2,CAISFLAGGTYNEQFF,TGTGCCATCAGCTTTCTAGCGGGGGGAACCTACAATGAGCAGTTCTTC
TRBJ2-7,TRBV7-2,.,.,CASSFGWPTYEQYF,TGTGCCAGCAGCTTTGGCTGGCCCACCTACGAGCAGTACTTC
TRBJ2-5,TRBV4-3,few,.,CASSQDLSRETQYF,TGCGCCAGCAGCCAAGACCTTTCTCGGGAGACCCAGTACTTC
TRBJ2-3,TRBV7-9,many,.,CASSPFGPPTTDTQYF,TGTGCCAGCAGCCCGTTCGGACCTCCCACCACAGATACGCAGTATTTT
TRBJ1-4,TRBV12-3/TRBV12-4,once,.,CASSLGYEKLFF,TGTGCCAGCAGTTTGGGGTACGAAAAACTGTTTTTT
TRBJ2-3,TRBV3-1,many,.,CASSHKLNTDTQYF,TGTGCCAGCAGCCATAAATTGAACACAGATACGCAGTATTTT
TRBJ2-5,TRBV7-6,few,TRBD2,CASSPRPSGETQYF,TGTGCCAGCAGCCCCCGGCCTAGCGGAGAGACCCAGTACTTC
TRBJ2-5,TRBV7-9,.,TRBD1,CASSFGDSIGETQYF,TGTGCCAGCAGCTTCGGGGACAGTATTGGGGAGACCCAGTACTTC
TRBJ2-2,TRBV28,.,.,CASSWGPELFF,TGTGCCAGCAGTTGGGGTCCGGAGCTGTTTTTT
TRBJ2-3,TRBV4-3,many,.,CASSQAGTDTQYF,TGCGCCAGCAGCCAAGCGGGGACGGATACGCAGTATTTT
TRBJ1-6,TRBV5-1,.,TRBD1,CASSQTFRTGGDRRPLHF,TGCGCCAGCAGCCAAACTTTCCGGACAGGGGGCGATAGGCGACCCCTCCACTTT
TRBJ1-5,TRBV20-1,few,.,CSARDSGRGRPQHF,TGCAGTGCTAGAGATTCAGGCAGGGGCAGGCCCCAGCATTTT
TRBJ2-2,TRBV15,few,TRBD2,CATSNEGGENTGELFF,TGTGCCACCAGCAATGAGGGAGGGGAGAACACCGGGGAGCTGTTTTTT
TRBJ1-6,TRBV10-3,.,TRBD1,CAISRTGDYNSPLHF,TGTGCCATCAGCCGGACAGGCGATTATAATTCACCCCTCCACTTT
TRBJ2-1,TRBV15,many,.,CATSRDVSNEQFF,TGTGCCACCAGCAGAGATGTTTCCAATGAGCAGTTCTTC
TRBJ2-2,TRBV12-3/TRBV12-4,.,.,CASTGGRTGELFF,TGTGCCAGCACTGGGGGTAGGACCGGGGAGCTGTTTTTT
TRBJ2-5,TRBV20-1,.,TRBD2,CSARVFRLAETQYF,TGCAGTGCTAGAGTTTTTCGACTAGCGGAGACCCAGTACTTC
TRBJ1-1,TRBV6-1,few,.,CASSIMNTEAFF,TGTGCCAGCAGTATTATGAACACTGAAGCTTTCTTT
TRBJ1-2,TRBV12-3/TRBV12-4,many,.,CASSSGQTYTF,TGTGCCAGCAGTTCGGGTCAGACCTACACCTTC
TRBJ1-2,TRBV4-3,few,.,CASSPRVRDFGYTF,TGCGCCAGCAGCCCGAGAGTCCGGGACTTCGGCTACACCTTC
TRBJ2-2,TRBV9,few,TRBD1,CASSVAGQGHSAGELFF,TGTGCCAGCAGCGTAGCGGGACAGGGTCATTCAGCCGGGGAGCTGTTTTTT
TRBJ2-2,TRBV12-3/TRBV12-4,many,.,CASSLGVAANTGELFF,TGTGCCAGCAGTTTAGGGGTAGCGGCGAACACCGGGGAGCTGTTTTTT
TRBJ2-2,TRBV20-1,many,.,CSVTQGRADGELFF,TGCAGTGTCACCCAAGGCAGGGCGGACGGGGAGCTGTTTTTT
TRBJ2-3,TRBV5-1,.,TRBD2,CASRGLAGAPGTDTQYF,TGCGCCAGCCGAGGACTAGCGGGGGCGCCAGGCACAGATACGCAGTATTTT
TRBJ2-1,TRBV28,once,TRBD2,CASSFRTSGGSEQFF,TGTGCCAGCAGTTTCCGGACTAGCGGAGGTAGTGAGCAGTTCTTC
TRBJ1-2,TRBV20-1,few,TRBD1,CSAMWDRLHYGYTF,TGCAGTGCTATGTGGGACAGGCTTCACTATGGCTACACCTTC
TRBJ2-2,TRBV20-1,few,TRBD1,CSARDPGQVPGELFF,TGCAGTGCTAGAGACCCAGGACAGGTCCCCGGGGAGCTGTTTTTT
TRBJ2-1,TRBV27,many,.,CASRQEAPSGDSYNEQFF,TGTGCCAGCAGACAGGAAGCTCCCTCAGGGGACTCCTACAATGAGCAGTTCTTC
TRBJ2-4,TRBV19,many,.,CASSIPPDTGKNIQYF,TGTGCCAGTAGTATCCCCCCGGACACCGGCAAAAACATTCAGTACTTC
TRBJ2-7,TRBV6-6,many,.,CASSYDRDPYF,TGTGCCAGCAGTTACGACCGGGACCCGTACTTC
TRBJ2-5,TRBV19,few,.,CASSPRDVWEETQYF,TGTGCCAGTAGTCCACGGGACGTCTGGGAAGAGACCCAGTACTTC
TRBJ2-2,TRBV4-2,.,.,CASSTTRGELFF,TGTGCCAGCAGCACCACCCGCGGGGAGCTGTTTTTT